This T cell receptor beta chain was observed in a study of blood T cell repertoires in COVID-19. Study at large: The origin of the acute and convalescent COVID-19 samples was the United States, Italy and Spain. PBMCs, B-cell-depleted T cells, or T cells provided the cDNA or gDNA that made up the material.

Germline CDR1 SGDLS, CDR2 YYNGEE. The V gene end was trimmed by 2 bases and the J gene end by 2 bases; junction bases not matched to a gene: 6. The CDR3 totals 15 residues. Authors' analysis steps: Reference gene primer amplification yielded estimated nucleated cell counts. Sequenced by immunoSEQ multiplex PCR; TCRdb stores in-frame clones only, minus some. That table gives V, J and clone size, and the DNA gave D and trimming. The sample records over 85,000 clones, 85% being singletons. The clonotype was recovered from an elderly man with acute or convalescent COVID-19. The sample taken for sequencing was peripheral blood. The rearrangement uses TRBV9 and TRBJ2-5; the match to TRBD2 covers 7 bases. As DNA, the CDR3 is TGTGCCAGCAGCGTGTCGACGCGGGAGCAAGAGACCCAGTACTTC. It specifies CASSVSTREQETQYF.